The next 9 T cell receptor beta chains were all read from a single sample in a study of T cells in Graves' hyperthyroidism and ophthalmopathy. TCR beta CDR3 regions were amplified from RNA. First-round RT-PCR targeting the TCR CDR3 was performed with the HTBI primer set. Each CDR3 protein gets one entry after TCRdb re-called the multiplex PCR reads with MiXCR. Of about 840,000 distinct CDR3 sequences listed, 38% are singletons. Sequenced input: blood. The origin of the receptors is a man aged 18 to 35 with Graves' hyperthyroidism.

The chain carries TRBV5-1 and TRBJ2-7; 7 positions agree with TRBD1. After removal of 4 bases from V and 7 bases from J, the junction contained 8 bases not matched to a gene. Per germline, CDR1 SGHRS and CDR2 YFSETQ. The CDR3 runs 13 residues. The CDR3 loop is CASSPGQFGEQYF. CDR3 in DNA: TGCGCCAGCAGCCCGGGACAGTTCGGGGAGCAGTACTTC.

This clonotype was found a few times. The chain carries TRBV2 and TRBJ2-7; 8 positions agree with TRBD1. V shed 3 bases and J 2 bases; nucleotides not matched to a gene: 3. The CDR3 consists of 14 residues. From germline, CDR1 is SNHLY and CDR2 FYNNEI. The CDR3 protein is CASSDQGQAYEQYF. For the CDR3, the DNA is TGTGCCAGCAGTGATCAGGGACAGGCCTACGAGCAGTACTTC.

The chain employs TRBV2 and TRBJ1-1, with D possibly matching TRBD1 (5 bases). The V gene lost 4 bases and the J gene lost 2 bases, with 14 bases spanning the gap. CDR1 is SNHLY, CDR2 FYNNEI, per germline. The CDR3 spans 15 residues. The CDR3 nucleotides read TGTGCCAGCAGTGCAGGGAAGGAGGAAAACACTGAAGCTTTCTTT. It yields the protein CASSAGKEENTEAFF.

This clonotype turned up a few times. The rearrangement joins TRBV6-6 to TRBJ2-5; D perhaps matches TRBD2 (5 bases). Trimming shortened V by 0 bases and J by 4 bases, and 9 bases separated the two germline ends. Per the germline V gene, CDR1 is MNHNY and CDR2 is SVGAGI (reference sequence). This CDR3 is 14 amino acids long. The CDR3: CASSYSKGGETQYF. CDR3 sequence (DNA): TGTGCCAGCAGTTACTCGAAAGGAGGAGAGACCCAGTACTTC.

The chain combines TRBV5-1 with TRBJ1-4; 8 nucleotides line up with TRBD1. The length of the CDR3 is 15 residues. Germline-derived CDR1 and CDR2 are SGHRS and YFSETQ. V was clipped by 0 bases and J by 7 bases; unmatched bases: 5. The CDR3 is CASSLGQGSGEKLFF. CDR3 bases: TGCGCCAGCAGCTTGGGACAGGGGTCCGGTGAAAAACTGTTTTTT.

This clonotype was picked up a small number of times. This chain uses TRBV19 with TRBJ1-5; 8 positions agree with TRBD1. Germline trimming cut 6 bases from V and 3 bases from J; bases unmatched to any gene: 4. CDR1 and CDR2 from the germline V gene are LNHDA and SQIVND (reference sequence). The CDR3 has 14 residues. The chain's CDR3 is CASSWGQDNQPQHF. The CDR3 bases are TGTGCCAGTAGCTGGGGACAGGACAATCAGCCCCAGCATTTT. Combining the CDR3 with reference TRBV19 and TRBJ1-5 gives the whole variable domain DGGITQSPKYLFRKEGQNVTLSCEQNLNHDAMYWYRQDPGQGLRLIYYSQIVNDFQKGDIAEGYSVSREKKESFPLTVTSAQKNPTAFYLCASSWGQDNQPQHFGDGTRLSIL.

The gene calls are TRBV29-1 and TRBJ2-2; a possible D gene is TRBD1 (5 bases). The CDR3 has 12 amino acids. The V gene lost 6 bases and the J gene lost 3 bases, with 8 bases spanning the gap. Per germline, CDR1 SQVTM and CDR2 ANQGSEA. The CDR3 protein is CSVGVHTGELFF. DNA of the CDR3: TGCAGCGTAGGGGTGCACACCGGGGAGCTGTTTTTT.

This chain joins TRBV20-1 and TRBJ2-7, with 7 bases matching TRBD2. The germline V gene encodes CDR1 DFQATT and CDR2 SNEGSKA (reference sequence). The V segment lost 4 bases and the J segment 1 base; nucleotides outside the gene matches: 13. The CDR3 length is 16 residues. The CDR3 is CSANLPASGKSYEQYF. CDR3 DNA sequence: TGCAGTGCTAACCTCCCCGCGAGCGGGAAATCCTACGAGCAGTACTTC.

This clonotype was picked up many times. This chain links TRBV2 with TRBJ1-5; no definite D call. Germline-derived CDR1 and CDR2 are SNHLY and FYNNEI. There are 16 residues in the CDR3. Trimming removed 3 bases at V and 0 bases at J, with 12 bases between. The CDR3 nucleotides are TGTGCCAGCAGTGAGATTCCAGGAATTAGCAATCAGCCCCAGCATTTT. Its protein is CASSEIPGISNQPQHF. Combining the CDR3 with reference TRBV2 and TRBJ1-5 gives the whole variable domain EPEVTQTPSHQVTQMGQEVILRCVPISNHLYFYWYRQILGQKVEFLVSFYNNEISEKSEIFDDQFSVERPDGSNFTLKIRSTKLEDSAMYFCASSEIPGISNQPQHFGDGTRLSIL.